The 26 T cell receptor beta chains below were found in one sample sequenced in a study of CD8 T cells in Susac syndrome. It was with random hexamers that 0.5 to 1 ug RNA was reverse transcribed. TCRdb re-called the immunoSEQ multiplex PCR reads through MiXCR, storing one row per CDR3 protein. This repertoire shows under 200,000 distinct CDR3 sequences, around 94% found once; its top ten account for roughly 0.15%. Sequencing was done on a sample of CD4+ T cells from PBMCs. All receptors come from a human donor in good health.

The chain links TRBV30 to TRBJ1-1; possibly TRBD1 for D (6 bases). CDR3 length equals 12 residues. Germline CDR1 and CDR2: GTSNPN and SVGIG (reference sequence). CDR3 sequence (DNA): TGTGCGCAAAACAGGGTGAACACTGAAGCTTTCTTT. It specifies CAQNRVNTEAFF.

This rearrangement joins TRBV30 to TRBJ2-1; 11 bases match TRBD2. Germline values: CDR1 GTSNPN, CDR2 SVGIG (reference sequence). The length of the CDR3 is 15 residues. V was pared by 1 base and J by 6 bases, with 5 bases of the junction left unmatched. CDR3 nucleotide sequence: TGTGCCTGGAGTGGTTATAGCGGGGGGGCCAATGAGCAGTTCTTC. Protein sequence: CAWSGYSGGANEQFF.

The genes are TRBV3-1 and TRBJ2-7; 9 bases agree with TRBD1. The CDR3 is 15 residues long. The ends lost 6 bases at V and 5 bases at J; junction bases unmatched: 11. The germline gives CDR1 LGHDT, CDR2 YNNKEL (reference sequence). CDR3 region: CASSPAGQGFHEQYF. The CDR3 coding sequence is TGTGCCAGCAGTCCAGCGGGACAGGGATTCCACGAGCAGTACTTC.

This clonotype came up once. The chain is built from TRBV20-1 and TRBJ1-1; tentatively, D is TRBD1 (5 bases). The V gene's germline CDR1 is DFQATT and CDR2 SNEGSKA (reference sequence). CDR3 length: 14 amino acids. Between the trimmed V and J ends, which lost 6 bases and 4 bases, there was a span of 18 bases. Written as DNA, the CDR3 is TGCAGTGCCAAGCCGGGTGGGGGGAGCACTGAAGCTTTCTTT. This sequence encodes CSAKPGGGSTEAFF.

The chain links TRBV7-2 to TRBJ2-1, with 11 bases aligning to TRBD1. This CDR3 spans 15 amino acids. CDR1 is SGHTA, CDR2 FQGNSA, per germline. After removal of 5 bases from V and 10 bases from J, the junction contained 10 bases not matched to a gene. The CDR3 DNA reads TGTGCCAGCAGCCTACCGGGACAGGGGGGAGTCGAGCAGTTCTTC. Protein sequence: CASSLPGQGGVEQFF.

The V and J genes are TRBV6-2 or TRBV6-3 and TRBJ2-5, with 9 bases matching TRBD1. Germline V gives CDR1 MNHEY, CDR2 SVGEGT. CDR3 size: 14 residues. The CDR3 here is CGSGKQGAQETQYF. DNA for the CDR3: TGTGGCTCCGGGAAACAGGGGGCCCAAGAGACCCAGTACTTC.

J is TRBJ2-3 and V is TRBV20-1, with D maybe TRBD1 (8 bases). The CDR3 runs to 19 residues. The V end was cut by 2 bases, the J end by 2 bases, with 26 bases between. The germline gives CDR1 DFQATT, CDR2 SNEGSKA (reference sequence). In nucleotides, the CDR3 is TGCAGTGCTAGATCTTTAACAGGGGGGGGGACCTTGACCACAGATACGCAGTATTTT. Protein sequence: CSARSLTGGGTLTTDTQYF.

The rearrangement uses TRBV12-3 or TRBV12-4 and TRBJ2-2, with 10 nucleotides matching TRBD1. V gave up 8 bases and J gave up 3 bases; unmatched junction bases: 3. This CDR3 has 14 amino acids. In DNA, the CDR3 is TGTGCCAGCCGAGGGACAGGGGACACCGGGGAGCTGTTTTTT. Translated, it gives CASRGTGDTGELFF.

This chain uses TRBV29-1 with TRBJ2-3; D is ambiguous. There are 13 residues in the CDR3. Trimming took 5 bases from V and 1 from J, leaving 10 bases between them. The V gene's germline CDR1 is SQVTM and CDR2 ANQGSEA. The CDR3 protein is CSVRAAGTDTQYF. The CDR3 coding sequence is TGCAGCGTTCGCGCAGCTGGCACAGATACGCAGTATTTT.

The CDR3 DNA sequence: TGCAGTGCTAGAGACACTCGAGCGGGGGGGCCTGGCCTCGAGCAGTACTTC. This codes for CSARDTRAGGPGLEQYF. The chain combines TRBV20-1 with TRBJ2-7; 10 positions match TRBD2. V shed 0 bases and J 6 bases; nucleotides not matched to a gene: 14. CDR3 length equals 17 residues. CDR1 is DFQATT and CDR2 is SNEGSKA in the germline V gene (reference sequence).

The CDR3 is CAWKLGPNTEAFF. DNA for the CDR3: TGTGCCTGGAAACTGGGGCCGAACACTGAAGCTTTCTTT. This chain joins TRBV30 and TRBJ1-1; a weak D match, TRBD1 (5 bases). The V and J ends lost 4 bases and 1 base respectively, with 10 bases between them. CDR3 length equals 13 residues. Germline V lookup: CDR1 GTSNPN, CDR2 SVGIG (reference sequence).

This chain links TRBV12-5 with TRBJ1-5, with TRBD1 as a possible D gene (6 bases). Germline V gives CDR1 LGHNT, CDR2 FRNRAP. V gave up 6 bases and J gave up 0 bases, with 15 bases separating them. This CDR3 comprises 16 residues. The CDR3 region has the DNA TGTGCTAGTGGCCCCGGACAGTATTATAGCAATCAGCCCCAGCATTTT. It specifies CASGPGQYYSNQPQHF.

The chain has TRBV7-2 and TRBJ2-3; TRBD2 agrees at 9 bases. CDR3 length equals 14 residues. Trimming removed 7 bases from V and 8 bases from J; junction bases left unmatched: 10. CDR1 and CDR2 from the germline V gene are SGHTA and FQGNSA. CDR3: CASTQRTSVSTQYF. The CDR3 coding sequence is TGTGCCAGCACCCAGCGGACTAGCGTCAGTACGCAGTATTTT.

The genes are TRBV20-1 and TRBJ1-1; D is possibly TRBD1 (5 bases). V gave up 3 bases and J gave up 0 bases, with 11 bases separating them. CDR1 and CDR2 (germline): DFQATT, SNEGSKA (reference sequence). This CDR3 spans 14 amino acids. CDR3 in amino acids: CSARDGALNTEAFF. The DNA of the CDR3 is TGCAGTGCTAGGGACGGGGCCCTGAACACTGAAGCTTTCTTT.

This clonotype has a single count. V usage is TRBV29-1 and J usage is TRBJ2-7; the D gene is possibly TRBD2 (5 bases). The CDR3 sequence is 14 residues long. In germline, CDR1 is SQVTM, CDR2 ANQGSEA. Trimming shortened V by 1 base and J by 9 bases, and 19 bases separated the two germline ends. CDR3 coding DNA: TGCAGCGTTGAAGTTTCTCGACCCCTCGGGGTGCAGTACTTC. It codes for CSVEVSRPLGVQYF.

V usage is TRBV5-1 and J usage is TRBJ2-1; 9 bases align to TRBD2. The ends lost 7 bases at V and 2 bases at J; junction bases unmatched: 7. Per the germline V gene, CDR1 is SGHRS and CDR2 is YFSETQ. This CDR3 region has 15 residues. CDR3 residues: CASRSGGGAYNEQFF. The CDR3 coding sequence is TGCGCCAGCCGCTCGGGCGGGGGGGCCTACAATGAGCAGTTCTTC.

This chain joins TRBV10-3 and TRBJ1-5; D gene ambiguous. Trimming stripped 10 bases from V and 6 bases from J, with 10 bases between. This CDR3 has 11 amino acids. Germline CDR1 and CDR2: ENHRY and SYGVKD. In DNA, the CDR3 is TGTGCCAGCAGGTCTCGTCAGCCCCAGCATTTT. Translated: CASRSRQPQHF.

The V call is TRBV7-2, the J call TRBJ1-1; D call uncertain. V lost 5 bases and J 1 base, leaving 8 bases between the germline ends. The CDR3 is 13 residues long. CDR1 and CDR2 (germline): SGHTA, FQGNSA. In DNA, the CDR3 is TGTGCCAGCAGCAGGATCGGGAACACTGAAGCTTTCTTT. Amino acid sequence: CASSRIGNTEAFF.

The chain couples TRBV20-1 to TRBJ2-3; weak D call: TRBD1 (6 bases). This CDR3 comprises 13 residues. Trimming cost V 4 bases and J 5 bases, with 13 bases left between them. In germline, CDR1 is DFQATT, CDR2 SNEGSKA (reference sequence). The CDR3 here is CSAMPGVGDTQYF. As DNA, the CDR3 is TGCAGTGCTATGCCAGGGGTCGGAGATACGCAGTATTTT.

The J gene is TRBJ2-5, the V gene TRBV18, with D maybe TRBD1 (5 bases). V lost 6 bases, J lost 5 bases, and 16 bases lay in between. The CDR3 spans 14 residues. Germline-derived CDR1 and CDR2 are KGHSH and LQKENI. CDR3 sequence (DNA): TGTGCCAGCTCCCCAAGGGGTTCTGGTGAGACCCAGTACTTC. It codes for CASSPRGSGETQYF.

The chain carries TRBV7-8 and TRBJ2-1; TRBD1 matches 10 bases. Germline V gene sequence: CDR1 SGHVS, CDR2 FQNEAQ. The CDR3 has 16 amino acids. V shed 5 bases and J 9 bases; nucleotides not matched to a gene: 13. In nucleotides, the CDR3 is TGTGCCAGCAGCACGGCCGGGACAGGGGTCGTGGGTGAGCAGTTCTTC. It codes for CASSTAGTGVVGEQFF.

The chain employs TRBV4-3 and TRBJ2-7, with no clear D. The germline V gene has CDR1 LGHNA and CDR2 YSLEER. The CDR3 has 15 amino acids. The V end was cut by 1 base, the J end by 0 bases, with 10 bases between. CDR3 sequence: CASSQVTGGSYEQYF. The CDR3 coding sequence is TGCGCCAGCAGCCAAGTAACGGGCGGCTCCTACGAGCAGTACTTC.

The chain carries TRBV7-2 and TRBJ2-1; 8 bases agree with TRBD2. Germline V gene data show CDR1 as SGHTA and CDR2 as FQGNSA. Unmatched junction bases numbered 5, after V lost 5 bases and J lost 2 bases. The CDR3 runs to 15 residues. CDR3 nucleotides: TGTGCCAGCAGCACTGGACTAGCCCCCTACAATGAGCAGTTCTTC. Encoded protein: CASSTGLAPYNEQFF.

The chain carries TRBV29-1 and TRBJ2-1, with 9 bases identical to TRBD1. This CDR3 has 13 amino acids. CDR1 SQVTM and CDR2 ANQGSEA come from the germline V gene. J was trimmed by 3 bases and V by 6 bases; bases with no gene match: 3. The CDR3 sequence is CSVGTGSYNEQFF. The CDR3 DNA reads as TGCAGCGTCGGGACAGGGAGCTACAATGAGCAGTTCTTC.

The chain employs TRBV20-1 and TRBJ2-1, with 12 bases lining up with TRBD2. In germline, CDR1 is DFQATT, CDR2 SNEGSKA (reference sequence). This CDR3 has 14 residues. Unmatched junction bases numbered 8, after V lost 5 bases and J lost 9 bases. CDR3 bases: TGCAGTGCTCCGGGACTAGCGGGTGGGCTTGAGCAGTTCTTC. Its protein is CSAPGLAGGLEQFF.

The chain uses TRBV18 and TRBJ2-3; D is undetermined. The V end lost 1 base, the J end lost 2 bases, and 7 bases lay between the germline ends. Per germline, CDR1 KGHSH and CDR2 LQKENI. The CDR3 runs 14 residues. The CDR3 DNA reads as TGTGCCAGCTCACCACGGACGAACACAGATACGCAGTATTTT. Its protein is CASSPRTNTDTQYF.